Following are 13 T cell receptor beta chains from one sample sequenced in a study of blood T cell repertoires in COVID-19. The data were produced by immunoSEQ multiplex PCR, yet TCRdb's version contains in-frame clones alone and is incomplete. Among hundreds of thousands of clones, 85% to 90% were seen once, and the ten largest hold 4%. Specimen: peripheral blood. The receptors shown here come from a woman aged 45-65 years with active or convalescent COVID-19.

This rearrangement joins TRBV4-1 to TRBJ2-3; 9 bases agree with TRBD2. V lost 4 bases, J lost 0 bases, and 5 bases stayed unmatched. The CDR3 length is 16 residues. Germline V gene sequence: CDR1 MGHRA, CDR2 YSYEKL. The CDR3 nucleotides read TGCGCCAGCAGCCTCCGACTAGCGGTTAGCACAGATACGCAGTATTTT. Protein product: CASSLRLAVSTDTQYF.

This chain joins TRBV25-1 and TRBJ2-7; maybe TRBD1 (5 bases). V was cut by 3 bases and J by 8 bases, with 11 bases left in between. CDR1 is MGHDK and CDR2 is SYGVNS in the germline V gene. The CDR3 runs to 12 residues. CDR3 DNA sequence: TGTGCCAGCAGTGATTACAGGTTTAAGCAGTACTTC. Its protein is CASSDYRFKQYF.

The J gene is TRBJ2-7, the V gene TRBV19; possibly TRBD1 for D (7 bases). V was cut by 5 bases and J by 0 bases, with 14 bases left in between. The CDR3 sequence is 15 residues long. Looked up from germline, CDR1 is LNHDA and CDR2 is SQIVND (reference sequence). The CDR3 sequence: CASSARGDSSYEQYF. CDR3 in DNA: TGTGCCAGTAGTGCGAGGGGGGACAGCTCCTACGAGCAGTACTTC.

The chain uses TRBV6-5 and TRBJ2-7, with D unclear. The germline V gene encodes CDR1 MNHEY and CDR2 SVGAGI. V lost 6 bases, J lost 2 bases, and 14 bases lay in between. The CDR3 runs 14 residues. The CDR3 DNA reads TGTGCCAGCAGCAAGCTTAGTGAGACCTACGAGCAGTACTTC. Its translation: CASSKLSETYEQYF.

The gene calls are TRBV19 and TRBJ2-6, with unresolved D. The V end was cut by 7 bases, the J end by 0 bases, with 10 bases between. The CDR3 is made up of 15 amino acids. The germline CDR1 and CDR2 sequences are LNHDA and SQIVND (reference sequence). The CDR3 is CASMPGSSGANVLTF. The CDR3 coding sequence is TGTGCCAGTATGCCAGGCTCCTCTGGGGCCAACGTCCTGACTTTC.

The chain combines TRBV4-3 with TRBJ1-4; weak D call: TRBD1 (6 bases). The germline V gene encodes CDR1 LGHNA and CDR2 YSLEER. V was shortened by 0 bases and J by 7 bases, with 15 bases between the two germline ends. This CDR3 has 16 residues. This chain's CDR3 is CASSQDLAGVGEKLFF. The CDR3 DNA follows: TGCGCCAGCAGCCAAGATCTGGCAGGGGTAGGTGAAAAACTGTTTTTT.

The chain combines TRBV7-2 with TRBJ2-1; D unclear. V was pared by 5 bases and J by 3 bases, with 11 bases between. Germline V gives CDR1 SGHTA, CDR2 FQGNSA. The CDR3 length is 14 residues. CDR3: CASSRYYFYNEQFF. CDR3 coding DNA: TGTGCCAGCAGCCGTTACTATTTCTACAATGAGCAGTTCTTC.

The CDR3 DNA follows: TGTGCCAGCAGCCCTCGGGACAGTCGGACTGGAAACACCATATATTTT. It codes for CASSPRDSRTGNTIYF. The chain links TRBV5-8 to TRBJ1-3; 7 bases are shared with TRBD1. V was clipped by 4 bases and J by 2 bases; unmatched bases: 9. CDR3 length: 16 amino acids. Germline V lookup: CDR1 SGHTS, CDR2 YDEGEE.

CDR3 DNA sequence: TGTGCCAGCAGCGAGAGACGAACAGGGGGTTACAATGAGCAGTTCTTC. This sequence encodes CASSERRTGGYNEQFF. The J gene is TRBJ2-1, the V gene TRBV5-6, with TRBD1 matching over 8 bases. CDR1 SGHDT and CDR2 YYEEEE come from the germline V gene. The CDR3 sequence is 16 residues long. V dropped 4 bases and J dropped 4; count of bases not matched to a gene: 10.

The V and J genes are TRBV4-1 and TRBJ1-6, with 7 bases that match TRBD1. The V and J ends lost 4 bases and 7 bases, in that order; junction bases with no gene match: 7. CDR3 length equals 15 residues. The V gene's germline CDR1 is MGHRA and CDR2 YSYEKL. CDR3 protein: CASSRQGQKNSPLHF. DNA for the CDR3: TGCGCCAGCAGCCGCCAGGGACAGAAAAATTCACCCCTCCACTTT.

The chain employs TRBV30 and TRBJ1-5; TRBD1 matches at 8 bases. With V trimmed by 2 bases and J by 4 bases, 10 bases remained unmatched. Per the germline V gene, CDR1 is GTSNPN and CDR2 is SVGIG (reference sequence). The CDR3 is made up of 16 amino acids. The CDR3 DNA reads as TGTGCCTGGAGTAGAAGTTTGGGACAGGCGAATCAGCCCCAGCATTTT. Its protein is CAWSRSLGQANQPQHF.

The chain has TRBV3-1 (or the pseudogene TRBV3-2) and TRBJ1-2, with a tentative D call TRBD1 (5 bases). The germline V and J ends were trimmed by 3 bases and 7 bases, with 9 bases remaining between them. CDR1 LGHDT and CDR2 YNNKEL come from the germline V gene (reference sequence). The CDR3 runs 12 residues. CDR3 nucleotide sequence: TGTGCCAGCAGCCAGGAACAGGTTGGCTACACCTTC. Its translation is CASSQEQVGYTF.

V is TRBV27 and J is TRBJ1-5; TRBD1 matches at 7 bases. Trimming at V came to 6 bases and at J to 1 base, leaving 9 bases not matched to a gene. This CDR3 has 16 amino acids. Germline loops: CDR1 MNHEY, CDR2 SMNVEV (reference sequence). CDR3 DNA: TGTGCCAGCAGCCAAGGGACAGAGATGAGCAATCAGCCCCAGCATTTT. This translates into CASSQGTEMSNQPQHF.